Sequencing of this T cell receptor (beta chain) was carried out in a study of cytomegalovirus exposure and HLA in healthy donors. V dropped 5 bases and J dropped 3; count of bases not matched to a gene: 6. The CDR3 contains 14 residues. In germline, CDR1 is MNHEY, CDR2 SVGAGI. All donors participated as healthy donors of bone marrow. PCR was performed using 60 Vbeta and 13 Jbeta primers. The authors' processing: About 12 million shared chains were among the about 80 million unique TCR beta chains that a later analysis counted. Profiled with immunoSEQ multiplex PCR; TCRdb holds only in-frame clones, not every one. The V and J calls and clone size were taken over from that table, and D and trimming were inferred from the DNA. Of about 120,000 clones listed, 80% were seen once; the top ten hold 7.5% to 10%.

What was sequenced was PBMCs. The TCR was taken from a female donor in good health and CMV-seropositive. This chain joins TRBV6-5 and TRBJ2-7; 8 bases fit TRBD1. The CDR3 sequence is CASSLGQGYYEQYF. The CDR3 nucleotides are TGTGCCAGCAGTCTTGGACAGGGATACTACGAGCAGTACTTC.